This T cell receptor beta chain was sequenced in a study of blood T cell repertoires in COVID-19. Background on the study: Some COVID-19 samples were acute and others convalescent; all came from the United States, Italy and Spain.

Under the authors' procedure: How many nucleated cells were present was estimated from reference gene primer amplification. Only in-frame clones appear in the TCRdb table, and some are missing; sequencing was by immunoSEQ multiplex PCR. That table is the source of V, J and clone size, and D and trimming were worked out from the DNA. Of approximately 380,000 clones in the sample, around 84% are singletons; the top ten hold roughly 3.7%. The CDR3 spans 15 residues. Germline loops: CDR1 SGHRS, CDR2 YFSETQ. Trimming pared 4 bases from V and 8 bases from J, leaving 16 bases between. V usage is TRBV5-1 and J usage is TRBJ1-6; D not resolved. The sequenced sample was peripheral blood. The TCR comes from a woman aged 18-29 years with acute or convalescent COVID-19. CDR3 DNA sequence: TGCGCCAGCAGCGAGAGGACTGGCAATGATTCACCCCTCCACTTT. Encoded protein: CASSERTGNDSPLHF.